The rows below give T cell receptor beta chains drawn from one sample of a study of siplizumab effects on memory and regulatory T cells. TCRdb's copy holds only in-frame clones and misses some; the assay was immunoSEQ multiplex PCR. This table has approximately 100,000 clones, 91% appearing once. Input material: CD4+ T cells sorted from blood. The receptors originated from a human donor in good health. Some clones in this sample may be carry-over from other donors' samples. The CDR3 runs from the conserved cysteine through the conserved F or W. A D gene is named only where the DNA matches it firmly. Clone size appears in some rows only: once, few, many, or a class for an expanded clone.

d_gene,v_gene,j_gene,abundance,CDR3nt,CDR3aa
-,TRBV4-1,TRBJ2-5,-,TGCGCCAGCAGCCAAGTGGTTGCGGTGGAGACCCAGTACTTC,CASSQVVAVETQYF
-,TRBV10-3,TRBJ2-3,-,TGTGCCATCAGTTTTGGTCCCCAGCCTGAGGATACGCAGTATTTT,CAISFGPQPEDTQYF
-,TRBV7-8,TRBJ2-7,-,TGTGCCAGCAGCCACCGGGACGGATTCTACGAGCAGTACTTC,CASSHRDGFYEQYF
-,TRBV5-6,TRBJ1-3,-,TGTGCCAGCAGCTTGGGCATGAACCCTGGAAACACCATATATTTT,CASSLGMNPGNTIYF
-,TRBV7-8,TRBJ2-7,once,TGTGCCAGCAGTCCCGAAATAGCAGGGTCCTACGAGCAGTACTTC,CASSPEIAGSYEQYF
-,TRBV19,TRBJ2-3,-,TGTGCCAGTAGTCTTCAACGCCCAGATACGCAGTATTTT,CASSLQRPDTQYF
-,TRBV6-1,TRBJ1-2,-,TGTGCCAGCAGACTCGGGACGGTCGCTAACTATGGCTACACCTTC,CASRLGTVANYGYTF
TRBD1,TRBV5-3,TRBJ2-1,-,TGTGCCATCAATTCCGGGCAGGGGGCTTACAATGAGCAGTTCTTC,CAINSGQGAYNEQFF
-,TRBV11-3,TRBJ2-1,-,TGTGCCAGCAGCTTAGCAGGGATCAACAATGAGCAGTTCTTC,CASSLAGINNEQFF
-,TRBV9,TRBJ2-1,-,TGTGCCAGCAGCGCCGGCCTCTTTGTGGATGAGCAGTTCTTC,CASSAGLFVDEQFF